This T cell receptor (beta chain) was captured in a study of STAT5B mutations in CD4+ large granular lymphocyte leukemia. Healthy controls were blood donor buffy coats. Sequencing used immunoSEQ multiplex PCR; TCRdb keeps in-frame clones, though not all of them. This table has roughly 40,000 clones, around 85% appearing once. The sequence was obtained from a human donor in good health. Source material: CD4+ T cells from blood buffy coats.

The chain's CDR3 is CASSLGVSQNEQFF. The CDR3 region has the DNA TGTGCCAGCAGCTTGGGAGTCTCCCAGAATGAGCAGTTCTTC. The chain combines TRBV5-8 with TRBJ2-1; no clear D. The CDR3 extends over 14 amino acids. CDR1 and CDR2 (germline): SGHTS, YDEGEE. Trimming stripped 0 bases from V and 7 bases from J, with 11 bases between.